The subject of this entry is one T cell receptor (beta chain). The sample is drawn from a study of cytomegalovirus exposure and HLA in healthy donors. PCR involved 60 Vbeta and 13 Jbeta primers. Repertoires were generated with immunoSEQ multiplex PCR, while TCRdb's copy carries only in-frame clones and drops some. Among approximately 73,000 clones listed, 75% were seen once. The donors were healthy bone marrow donors. Sequenced: PBMCs. The clonotype comes from a man between 70 and 80 years old in good health and CMV-seronegative.

The CDR3 region has the DNA TGTGCCAGCAGTTTATTGGGACTGGTAAATGAGCAGTTCTTC. Residues: CASSLLGLVNEQFF. This rearrangement joins TRBV28 to TRBJ2-1; weak D call: TRBD2 (6 bases). Germline values: CDR1 MDHEN, CDR2 SYDVKM. The CDR3 loop spans 14 amino acids. The V gene lost 1 base and the J gene lost 7 bases, with 11 bases spanning the gap.